Listed below are T cell receptor beta chains from one sample, sequenced in a study of OX40 agonist ivuxolimab in advanced cancers. Method: immunoSEQ multiplex PCR; TCRdb's copy keeps in-frame clones and lacks some. The table has over 60,000 clones, about nine tenths seen once. Sample: CD4+ or CD8+ T cells sorted from blood, taken in a trial of the OX40 agonist ivuxolimab. These receptors originate from an adult with an advanced solid tumor such as melanoma, head and neck, liver or kidney cancer. Both conserved end residues are part of each CDR3. The D gene is left open where the match is weak. Clone size, where shown, is once, few, many, or a class for clones that have expanded.

J gene,V gene,clone size,D gene,CDR3 DNA,CDR3 protein
TRBJ2-6,TRBV28,-,-,TGTGCCAGCAGTTTAATGGCAGCTGGGGCCAACGTCCTGACTTTC,CASSLMAAGANVLTF
TRBJ2-7,TRBV5-8,once,-,TGTGCCAGCAGCCCCGGACAGTCCCAGTACTTC,CASSPGQSQYF
TRBJ2-5,TRBV7-8,-,TRBD1,TGTGCCAGCAGATTCTCATATGGCAGGGGGCGGTCAGAGACCCAGTACTTC,CASRFSYGRGRSETQYF
TRBJ2-7,TRBV5-4,-,TRBD1,TGTGCCAGCAGCTTTGGTGACAGGGACTACGAGCAGTACTTC,CASSFGDRDYEQYF
TRBJ2-3,TRBV19,-,-,TGTGCCACTTCCCATGGCACAGATACGCAGTATTTT,CATSHGTDTQYF
TRBJ1-4,TRBV7-9,-,-,TGTGCCAGCAGCCCTGAAATAGGGGAACTGTTTTTT,CASSPEIGELFF
TRBJ2-6,TRBV7-3,-,-,TGTGCCAGCAGCTTATATACCCCGGCGCCTGGGGCCAACGTCCTGACTTTC,CASSLYTPAPGANVLTF
TRBJ1-2,TRBV29-1,-,-,TGCAGCGTTGAAGATACCAGTAGGAACTATGGCTACACCTTC,CSVEDTSRNYGYTF
TRBJ1-2,TRBV10-3,-,-,TGTGCCATCAGTGAATCAGGAGGTAACTATGGCTACACCTTC,CAISESGGNYGYTF
TRBJ2-3,TRBV10-2,-,TRBD1,TGCGCCAGCAGCCTGGGACAGGGATACACAGATACGCAGTATTTT,CASSLGQGYTDTQYF
TRBJ1-5,TRBV2,few,-,TGTGCCAGCAGTGCGGAACTCGCTACTAATCAGCCCCAGCATTTT,CASSAELATNQPQHF
TRBJ1-1,TRBV5-8,-,-,TGTGCCAGCAGCTTGGAGAGGGGCGGCACTGAAGCTTTCTTT,CASSLERGGTEAFF
TRBJ2-2,TRBV30,once,-,TGTGCCTGGAGGGTCCCGGGGACAAACCAGAACACCGGGGAGCTGTTTTTT,CAWRVPGTNQNTGELFF
TRBJ1-1,TRBV19,-,-,TGTGCCAGTAGTATACTCCCGGGGGAGGGGAGGACTGAAGCTTTCTTT,CASSILPGEGRTEAFF
TRBJ2-2,TRBV7-6,once,TRBD1,TGTGCCAGCAGCGGAGGGACAGGGAACACCGGGGAGCTGTTTTTT,CASSGGTGNTGELFF
TRBJ1-6,TRBV27,-,TRBD1,TGTGCCAGCAGAGCGACAGGGGGAGGAAATTCACCCCTCCACTTT,CASRATGGGNSPLHF
TRBJ1-6,TRBV7-9,-,-,TGTGCCAGCAGCTTCGGGGTGGTTTCACCCCTCCACTTT,CASSFGVVSPLHF
TRBJ2-5,TRBV18,-,TRBD1,TGTGCCACCCGTCCGGGACAGGGAGGTGAGACCCAGTACTTC,CATRPGQGGETQYF
TRBJ1-2,TRBV15,-,-,TGTGCCACCAGCAGAGATCGGGAGGGAGCCTACTATGGCTACACCTTC,CATSRDREGAYYGYTF
TRBJ2-7,TRBV14,-,-,TGTGCCAGCAGCCAAGGAGCTTATGACTTGTACGAGCAGTACTTC,CASSQGAYDLYEQYF
TRBJ2-3,TRBV6-6,-,TRBD2,TGTGCCACCAGTTGGGGGGGAGGGGCAGATACGCAGTATTTT,CATSWGGGADTQYF
TRBJ2-3,TRBV30,few,-,TGTGCCTGGACCGAAGGGGCGGGATGGCGCACAGATACGCAGTATTTT,CAWTEGAGWRTDTQYF
TRBJ1-5,TRBV7-9,-,-,TGTGCCAGCAGCTCGGGGACGGCAGGCAATCAGCCCCAGCATTTT,CASSSGTAGNQPQHF
TRBJ1-2,TRBV11-2,-,-,TGTGCCAGCAGCCCCGGGCCGGTCATCCGGCGGGATGGCTACACCTTC,CASSPGPVIRRDGYTF
TRBJ1-2,TRBV19,-,TRBD1,TGTGCCAGTAGCAAGATTCCGGGACAGGGAAGGAGAAACTATGGCTACACCTTC,CASSKIPGQGRRNYGYTF
TRBJ2-5,TRBV6-1,once,TRBD2,TGTGCCAGCAGTGATCTAGCGGTTGGGAAGTACTTC,CASSDLAVGKYF
TRBJ2-1,TRBV30,-,TRBD2,TGTGCCTGGAGTGCAAGGTTATCCGGGAGGGCCCCCGATGAGCAGTTCTTC,CAWSARLSGRAPDEQFF
TRBJ2-1,TRBV29-1,-,-,TGCAGCGTTGGGACAGTACTGTACAATGAGCAGTTCTTC,CSVGTVLYNEQFF
TRBJ1-5,TRBV10-3,-,-,TGTGCCATCAGGGATAGGGTTGATCAGCCCCAGCATTTT,CAIRDRVDQPQHF
TRBJ2-2,TRBV21-1,-,-,TGTGCCAGCAGCACAAACTGGCGGGAGGCCCTAGGGAGAACGGACACCGGGGAGCTGTTTTTT,CASSTNWREALGRTDTGELFF
TRBJ2-7,TRBV28,-,-,TGTGCCAGCAGAGGGCGTCGGTCCGAGCAGTACTTC,CASRGRRSEQYF
TRBJ2-6,TRBV28,-,-,TGTGCCAGCAGTAATGGGATGGTTGGGGCCAACGTCCTGACTTTC,CASSNGMVGANVLTF
TRBJ1-1,TRBV4-3,-,-,TGCGCCAGCAGCCAAGAAAGAGGGCGGGGTGAAGCTTTCTTT,CASSQERGRGEAFF
TRBJ1-3,TRBV6-6,-,TRBD1,TGTGCCAGCAGTTACTTACAGGGGACTGGAAACACCATATATTTT,CASSYLQGTGNTIYF
TRBJ2-2,TRBV7-3,-,TRBD2,TGTGCCAGCAGCTTAGTACGGGGAGGGCCCACCGGGGAGCTGTTTTTT,CASSLVRGGPTGELFF
TRBJ2-1,TRBV7-9,-,-,TGTGCCAGCAGCTTAGGACCCCTGGGGAATGAGCAGTTCTTC,CASSLGPLGNEQFF
TRBJ2-5,TRBV25-1,-,-,TGTGCCAGCAGTGACCCTGGCAGGGAGACCCAGTACTTC,CASSDPGRETQYF
TRBJ1-2,TRBV28,-,TRBD1,TGTGCCAGCAGTCAAACGGGACAGGGGGCCTTCGCCTATGGCTACACCTTC,CASSQTGQGAFAYGYTF
TRBJ1-3,TRBV18,-,TRBD1,TGTGCCAGCTCTCTCGGGACAGCCTCTGGAAACACCATATATTTT,CASSLGTASGNTIYF
TRBJ2-2,TRBV9,-,-,TGTGCCAGCAGCGTAGCTCGAGGGGCGAACACCGGGGAGCTGTTTTTT,CASSVARGANTGELFF
TRBJ2-1,TRBV5-1,-,-,TGCGCCAGCAGCTGGGGCGGTTACAATGAGCAGTTCTTC,CASSWGGYNEQFF
TRBJ2-3,TRBV9,-,-,TGTGCCAGCAGCGTAAGACGCGCTCTTCCCCCGATTCGCACAGATACGCAGTATTTT,CASSVRRALPPIRTDTQYF
TRBJ1-2,TRBV6-4,-,-,TGTGCCAGCAGTGCCGGGGGCCGCGGCTATGGCTACACCTTC,CASSAGGRGYGYTF
TRBJ2-1,TRBV18,once,TRBD1,TGTGCCAGCTCACCCCGACAGGGCCCTAAAGATGAGCAGCTCTTC,CASSPRQGPKDEQLF
TRBJ1-5,TRBV6-1,-,-,TGTGCCAGCATGGATACAGGGCGGCAGCCCCAGCATTTT,CASMDTGRQPQHF
TRBJ2-5,TRBV6-5,-,TRBD2,TGTGCCAGCAGTTCGCCGGGACTAGCGGGGCAAGAGACCCAGTACTTC,CASSSPGLAGQETQYF
TRBJ1-1,TRBV7-9,-,-,TGTGCCAGCAGCTTAGACAGGGAAGCTTTCTTT,CASSLDREAFF
TRBJ2-7,TRBV4-1,-,TRBD2,TGCGCCAGCAGCCAAGAGGCACTAGCGGGGTCCTACGAGCAGTACTTC,CASSQEALAGSYEQYF
TRBJ1-4,TRBV14,-,-,TGTGCCAGCAGCCGACGGGACATAGCAACTAATGAAAAACTGTTTTTT,CASSRRDIATNEKLFF
TRBJ1-1,TRBV2,-,-,TGTGCCAGCAGTTACCAGGGAACTGGCCCTACTGAAGCTTTCTTT,CASSYQGTGPTEAFF
TRBJ1-3,TRBV5-8,-,-,TGTGCCAGCAGCTTGGTTAGGGTTGGAAACACCATATATTTT,CASSLVRVGNTIYF
TRBJ2-4,TRBV4-3,-,-,TGCGCCAGCAGCCAAGTTTATGCGGAGGGCAAAAACATTCAGTACTTC,CASSQVYAEGKNIQYF
TRBJ1-2,TRBV30,-,-,TGTGCCTGGCGACAGCCGAGTAACTATGGCTACACCTTC,CAWRQPSNYGYTF